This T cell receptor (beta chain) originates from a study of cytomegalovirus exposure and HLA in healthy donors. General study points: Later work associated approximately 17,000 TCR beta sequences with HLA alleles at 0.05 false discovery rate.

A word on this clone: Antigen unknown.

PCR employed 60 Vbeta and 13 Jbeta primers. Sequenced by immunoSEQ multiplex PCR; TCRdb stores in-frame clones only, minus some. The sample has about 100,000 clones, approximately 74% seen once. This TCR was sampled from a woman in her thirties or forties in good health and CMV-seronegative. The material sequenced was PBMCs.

The CDR3: CASSTTDRDYEQYF. The CDR3, as DNA: TGTGCCAGCAGCACTACGGACAGAGACTACGAGCAGTACTTC. This chain links TRBV7-9 with TRBJ2-7; D is possibly TRBD1 (6 bases). This CDR3 has 14 amino acids. Germline CDR1 is SEHNR and CDR2 is FQNEAQ (reference sequence). V gave up 5 bases and J gave up 3 bases, with 14 bases separating them. Together with reference TRBV7-9 and TRBJ2-7, the CDR3 gives the full variable domain: DTGVSQNPRHKITKRGQNVTFRCDPISEHNRLYWYRQTLGQGPEFLTYFQNEAQLEKSRLLSDRFSAERPKGSFSTLEIQRTEQGDSAMYLCASSTTDRDYEQYFGPGTRLTVT.